This section outlines one T cell receptor (beta chain) sequence together with its context. Trimming removed 0 bases at V and 2 bases at J, with 17 bases between. CDR3 length equals 17 residues. Looked up from germline, CDR1 is SGHNT and CDR2 is YYREEE (reference sequence). This entry comes from a study of neoadjuvant anti-PD-1 for oral cavity cancer. At the level of the study: Patients without progression got a fourth dose around day 43.

Method: immunoSEQ multiplex PCR; TCRdb's copy keeps in-frame clones and lacks some. The sample lists 55,000 to 75,000 clones; about 90% were seen once. Time point: after neoadjuvant nivolumab, at surgical resection. The patients had HPV-negative, locally advanced oral cavity squamous cell carcinoma. PBMCs were not maintained or expanded in culture before analysis. This specimen consisted of PBMCs, obtained after nivolumab (anti-PD-1) treatment. V gene TRBV5-4 combines with J gene TRBJ1-2; D unresolved. This sequence was found in a person aged 35 to 85 with oral cavity squamous cell carcinoma. The CDR3 spells CASSLDGVGQPNYGYTF. CDR3 in DNA: TGTGCCAGCAGCTTGGATGGGGTGGGCCAACCCAACTATGGCTACACCTTC.